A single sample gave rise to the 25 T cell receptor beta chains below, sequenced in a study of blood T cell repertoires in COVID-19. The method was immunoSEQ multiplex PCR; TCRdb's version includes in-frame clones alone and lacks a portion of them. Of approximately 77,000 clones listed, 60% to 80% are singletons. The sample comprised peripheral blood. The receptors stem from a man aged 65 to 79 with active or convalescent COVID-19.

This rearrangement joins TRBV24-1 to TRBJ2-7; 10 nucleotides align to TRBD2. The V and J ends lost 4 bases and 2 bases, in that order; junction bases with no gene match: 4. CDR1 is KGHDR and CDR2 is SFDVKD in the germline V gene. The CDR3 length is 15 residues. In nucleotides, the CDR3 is TGTGCCACCAGTGAGGGTCTAGCGGGGGCCTACGAGCAGTACTTC. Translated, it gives CATSEGLAGAYEQYF.

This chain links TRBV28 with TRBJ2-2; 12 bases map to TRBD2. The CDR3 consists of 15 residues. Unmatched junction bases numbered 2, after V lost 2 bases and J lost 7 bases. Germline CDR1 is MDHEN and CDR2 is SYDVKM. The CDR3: CASSLGLAGNGELFF. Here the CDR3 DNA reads TGTGCCAGCAGTTTAGGACTAGCGGGGAACGGGGAGCTGTTTTTT. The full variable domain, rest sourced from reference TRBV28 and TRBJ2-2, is DVKVTQSSRYLVKRTGEKVFLECVQDMDHENMFWYRQDPGLGLRLIYFSYDVKMKEKGDIPEGYSVSREKKERFSLILESASTNQTSMYLCASSLGLAGNGELFFGEGSRLTVL.

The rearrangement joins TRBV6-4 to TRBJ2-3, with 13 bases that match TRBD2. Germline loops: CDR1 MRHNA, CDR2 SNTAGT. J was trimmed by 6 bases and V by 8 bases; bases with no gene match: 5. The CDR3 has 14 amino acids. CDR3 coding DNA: TGTGCCAGCGGGGGACTAGCGGGGACGGATACGCAGTATTTT. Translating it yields CASGGLAGTDTQYF.

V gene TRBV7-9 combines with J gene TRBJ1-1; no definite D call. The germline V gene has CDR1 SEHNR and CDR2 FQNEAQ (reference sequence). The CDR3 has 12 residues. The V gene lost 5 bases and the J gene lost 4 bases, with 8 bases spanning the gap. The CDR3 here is CASSPVITEAFF. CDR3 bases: TGTGCCAGCAGCCCTGTAATCACTGAAGCTTTCTTT.

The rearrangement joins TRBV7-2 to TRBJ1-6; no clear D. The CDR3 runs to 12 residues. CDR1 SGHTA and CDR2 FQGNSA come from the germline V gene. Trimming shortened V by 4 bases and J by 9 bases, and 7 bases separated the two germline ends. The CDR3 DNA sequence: TGTGCCAGCAGCTCCGGTAGTTCACCCCTCCACTTT. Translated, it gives CASSSGSSPLHF. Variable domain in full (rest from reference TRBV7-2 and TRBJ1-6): GAGVSQSPSNKVTEKGKDVELRCDPISGHTALYWYRQSLGQGLEFLIYFQGNSAPDKSGLPSDRFSAERTGGSVSTLTIQRTQQEDSAVYLCASSSGSSPLHFGNGTRLTVT.

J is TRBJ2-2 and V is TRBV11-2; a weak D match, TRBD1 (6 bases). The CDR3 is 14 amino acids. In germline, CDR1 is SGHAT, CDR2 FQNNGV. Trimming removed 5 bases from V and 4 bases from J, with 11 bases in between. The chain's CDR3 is CASSRQDSTGELFF. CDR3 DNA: TGTGCCAGCAGCCGACAGGACAGCACCGGGGAGCTGTTTTTT.

CDR3 residues: CASSLGAGDEKLFF. The CDR3 DNA reads as TGTGCCAGCAGCTTAGGGGCGGGGGATGAAAAACTGTTTTTT. The chain links TRBV11-2 to TRBJ1-4; a weak D match, TRBD1 (5 bases). Germline lookup yields CDR1 SGHAT and CDR2 FQNNGV. This CDR3 contains 14 residues. Trimming removed 1 base from V and 6 bases from J, with 9 bases in between.

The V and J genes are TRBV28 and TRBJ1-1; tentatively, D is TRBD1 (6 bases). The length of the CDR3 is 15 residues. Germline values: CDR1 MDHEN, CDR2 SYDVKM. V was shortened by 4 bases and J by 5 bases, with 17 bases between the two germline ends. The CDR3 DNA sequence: TGTGCCAGCAGTTCCCTTGCGGGGGCCCGGACTGAAGCTTTCTTT. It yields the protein CASSSLAGARTEAFF.

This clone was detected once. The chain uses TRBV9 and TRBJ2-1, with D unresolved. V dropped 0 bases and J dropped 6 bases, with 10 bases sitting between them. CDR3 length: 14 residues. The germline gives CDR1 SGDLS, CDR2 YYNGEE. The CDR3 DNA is TGTGCCAGCAGCGTAGGCGCCCACCCCAATGAGCAGTTCTTC. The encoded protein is CASSVGAHPNEQFF.

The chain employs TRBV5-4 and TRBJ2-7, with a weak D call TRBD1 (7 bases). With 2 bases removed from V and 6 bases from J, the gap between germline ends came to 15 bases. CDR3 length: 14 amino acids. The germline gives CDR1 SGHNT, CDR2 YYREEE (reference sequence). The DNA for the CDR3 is TGTGCCAGCAGCTTTGACCAGGGGGGCCGCGAGCAGTACTTC. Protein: CASSFDQGGREQYF.

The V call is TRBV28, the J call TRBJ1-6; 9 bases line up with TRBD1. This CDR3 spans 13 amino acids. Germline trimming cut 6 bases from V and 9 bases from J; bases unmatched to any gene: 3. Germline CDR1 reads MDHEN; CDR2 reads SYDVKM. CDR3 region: CASSDRGSSPLHF. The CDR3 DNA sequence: TGTGCCAGCAGCGACAGGGGGTCTTCACCCCTCCACTTT.

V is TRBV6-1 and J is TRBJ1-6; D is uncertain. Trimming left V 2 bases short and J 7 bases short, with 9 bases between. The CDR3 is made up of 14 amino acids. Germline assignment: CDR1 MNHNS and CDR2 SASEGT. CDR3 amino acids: CASSENAWNSPLHF. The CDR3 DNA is TGTGCCAGCAGTGAAAACGCGTGGAATTCACCCCTCCACTTT.

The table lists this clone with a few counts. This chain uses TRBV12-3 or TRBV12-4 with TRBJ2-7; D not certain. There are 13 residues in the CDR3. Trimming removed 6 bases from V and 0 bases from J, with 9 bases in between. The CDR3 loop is CASRTQYSYEQYF. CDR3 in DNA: TGTGCCAGCAGAACACAGTACTCCTACGAGCAGTACTTC.

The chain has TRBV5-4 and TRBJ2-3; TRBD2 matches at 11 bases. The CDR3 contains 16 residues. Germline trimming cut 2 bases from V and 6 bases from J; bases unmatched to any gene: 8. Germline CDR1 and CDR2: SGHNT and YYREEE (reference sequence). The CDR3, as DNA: TGTGCCAGCAGCTTAATTAGCGGGGGGGGCTCGGATACGCAGTATTTT. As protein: CASSLISGGGSDTQYF.

The CDR3 reads CAWRSTGIHEQYF. The DNA for the CDR3 is TGTGCCTGGAGGTCGACAGGGATCCACGAGCAGTACTTC. J is TRBJ2-7 and V is TRBV30, with 7 positions matching TRBD1. The J segment lost 5 bases and the V segment lost 3 bases, leaving 7 bases of the junction unmatched. The CDR3 covers 13 residues. Germline V gene data show CDR1 as GTSNPN and CDR2 as SVGIG (reference sequence).

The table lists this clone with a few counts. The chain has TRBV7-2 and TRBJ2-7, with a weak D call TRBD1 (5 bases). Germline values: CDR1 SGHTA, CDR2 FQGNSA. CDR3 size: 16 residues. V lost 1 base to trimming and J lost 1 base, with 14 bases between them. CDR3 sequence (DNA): TGTGCCAGCAGCTTAGGTCCTTACAGGCGATCCTACGAGCAGTACTTC. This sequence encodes CASSLGPYRRSYEQYF.

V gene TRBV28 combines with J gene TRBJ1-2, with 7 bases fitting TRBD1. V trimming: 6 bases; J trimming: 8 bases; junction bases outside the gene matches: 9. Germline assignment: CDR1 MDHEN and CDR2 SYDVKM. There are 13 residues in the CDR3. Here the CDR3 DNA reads TGTGCCAGCAGACCCGGGACAGTGCTCGGCTACACCTTC. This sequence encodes CASRPGTVLGYTF.

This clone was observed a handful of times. The CDR3 loop is CAWSVLHSNEQFF. CDR3 coding DNA: TGTGCCTGGAGTGTACTCCACAGCAATGAGCAGTTCTTC. This rearrangement joins TRBV30 to TRBJ2-1, with D hard to call. The V gene lost 0 bases and the J gene lost 6 bases, with 9 bases spanning the gap. In germline, CDR1 is GTSNPN, CDR2 SVGIG (reference sequence). The CDR3 is 13 residues long.

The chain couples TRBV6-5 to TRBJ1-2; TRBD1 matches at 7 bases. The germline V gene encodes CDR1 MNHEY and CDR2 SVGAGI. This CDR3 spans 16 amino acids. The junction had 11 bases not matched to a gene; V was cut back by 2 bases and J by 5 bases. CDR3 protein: CASSYEGAEWGYGYTF. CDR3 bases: TGTGCCAGCAGTTACGAGGGGGCTGAATGGGGGTATGGCTACACCTTC.

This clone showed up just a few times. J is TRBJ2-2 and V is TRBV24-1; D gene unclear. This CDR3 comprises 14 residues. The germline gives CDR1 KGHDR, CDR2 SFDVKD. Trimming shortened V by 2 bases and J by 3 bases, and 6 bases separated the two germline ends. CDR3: CATSDYRDTGELFF. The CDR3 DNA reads TGTGCCACCAGTGATTACAGAGACACCGGGGAGCTGTTTTTT.

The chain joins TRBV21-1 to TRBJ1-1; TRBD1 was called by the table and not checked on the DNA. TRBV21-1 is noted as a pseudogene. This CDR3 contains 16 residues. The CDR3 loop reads CASSKGQAETFTEAFF. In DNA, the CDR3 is TGTGCCAGCAGCAAAGGACAGGCCGAAACTTTCACTGAAGCTTTCTTT.

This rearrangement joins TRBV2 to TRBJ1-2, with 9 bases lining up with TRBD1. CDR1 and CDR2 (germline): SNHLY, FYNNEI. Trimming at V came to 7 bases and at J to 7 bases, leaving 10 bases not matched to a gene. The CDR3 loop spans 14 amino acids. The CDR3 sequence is CASKDRGSAGGYTF. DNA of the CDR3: TGTGCCAGCAAGGACAGGGGATCGGCGGGTGGCTACACCTTC. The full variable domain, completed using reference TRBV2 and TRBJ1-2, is EPEVTQTPSHQVTQMGQEVILRCVPISNHLYFYWYRQILGQKVEFLVSFYNNEISEKSEIFDDQFSVERPDGSNFTLKIRSTKLEDSAMYFCASKDRGSAGGYTFGSGTRLTVV.

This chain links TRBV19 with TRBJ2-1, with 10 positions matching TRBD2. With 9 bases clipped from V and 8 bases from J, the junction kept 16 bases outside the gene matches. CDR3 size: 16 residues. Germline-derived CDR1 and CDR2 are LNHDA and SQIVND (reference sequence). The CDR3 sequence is CASRPAGGPDRYEQFF. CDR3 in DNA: TGTGCCAGCAGGCCAGCGGGGGGGCCGGACAGATATGAGCAGTTCTTC.

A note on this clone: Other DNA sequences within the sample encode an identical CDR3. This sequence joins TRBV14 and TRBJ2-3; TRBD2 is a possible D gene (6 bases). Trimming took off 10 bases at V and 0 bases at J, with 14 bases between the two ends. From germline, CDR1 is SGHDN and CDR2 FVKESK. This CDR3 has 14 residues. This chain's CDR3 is CATRGGRSTDTQYF. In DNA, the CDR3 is TGTGCCACCCGGGGAGGCCGTAGCACAGATACGCAGTATTTT.

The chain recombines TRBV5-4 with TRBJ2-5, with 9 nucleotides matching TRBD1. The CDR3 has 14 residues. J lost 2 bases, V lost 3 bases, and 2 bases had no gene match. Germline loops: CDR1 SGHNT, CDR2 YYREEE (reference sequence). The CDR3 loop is CASSWGTGQETQYF. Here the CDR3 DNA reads TGTGCCAGCAGCTGGGGGACAGGGCAAGAGACCCAGTACTTC.